These 23 T cell receptor beta chains were all obtained from the same sample, sequenced in a study of prognosis after radiotherapy for stage I lung cancer. With two-round multiplex PCR, TCR beta CDR3 sequences were amplified from genomic DNA. First-round PCR used primers specific to each TRBV and TRBJ gene. TCRdb called the multiplex PCR reads again in MiXCR, with one record for every CDR3 protein. The repertoire has fewer than 25,000 distinct CDR3 sequences, 36% of them found once; the top ten carry 62%. Sequenced here: PBMCs, sampled before or after stereotactic body radiation therapy (not recorded which). These receptors originate from a donor aged 50 or older with non-small cell lung cancer.

The genes are TRBV28 and TRBJ2-3, with 11 bases identical to TRBD2. The CDR3 has 16 amino acids. V shed 7 bases and J 6 bases; nucleotides not matched to a gene: 12. Germline CDR1 is MDHEN and CDR2 is SYDVKM. The CDR3 loop is CASILAGDSVRDTQYF. For the CDR3, the DNA is TGTGCCAGCATACTAGCGGGAGATTCCGTGCGGGATACGCAGTATTTT.

This clonotype was seen many times. CDR3 coding DNA: TGTGCCAGCAGCTTAGAGATGCGCTCCTACAATGAGCAGTTCTTC. Protein product: CASSLEMRSYNEQFF. The chain recombines TRBV11-2 with TRBJ2-1; the D is unclear. This CDR3 is 15 amino acids long. V lost 0 bases, J lost 0 bases, and 6 bases lay in between. Looked up from germline, CDR1 is SGHAT and CDR2 is FQNNGV. Full variable domain (rest looked up from reference TRBV11-2 and TRBJ2-1): EAGVAQSPRYKIIEKRQSVAFWCNPISGHATLYWYQQILGQGPKLLIQFQNNGVVDDSQLPKDRFSAERLKGVDSTLKIQPAKLEDSAVYLCASSLEMRSYNEQFFGPGTRLTVL.

V gene TRBV27 combines with J gene TRBJ2-7; tentative D call: TRBD1 (5 bases). Germline V gives CDR1 MNHEY, CDR2 SMNVEV (reference sequence). This CDR3 is 14 amino acids long. CDR3 DNA: TGTCCCATCAGGCGACAGCCCGGAAACTACGAGCAGTACTTC. It specifies CPIRRQPGNYEQYF.

Ten or more counts support this clonotype. The CDR3, as DNA: TGCGCCAGCAGCTTGGTACCATCGCAAGTCATTCAGTACTTC. Residues: CASSLVPSQVIQYF. The chain employs TRBV5-1 and TRBJ2-4; no firm D call. The CDR3 consists of 14 residues. V shed 0 bases and J shed 9 bases, with 13 bases lying between them. Germline CDR1 reads SGHRS; CDR2 reads YFSETQ.

This clonotype was seen many times. This sequence joins TRBV27 and TRBJ1-5, with D maybe TRBD1 (5 bases). Germline V gene data show CDR1 as MNHEY and CDR2 as SMNVEV (reference sequence). The CDR3 length is 15 residues. V was clipped by 2 bases and J by 3 bases, with 11 bases between them. The CDR3 DNA follows: TGTGCCAGCAGTTTAGGGGCAGGTAACAATCAGCCCCAGCATTTT. It translates to CASSLGAGNNQPQHF.

This clonotype has a handful of counts. A read error is possible here, since a much larger clone lies one base away. The gene calls are TRBV20-1 and TRBJ2-7; D not resolved. The CDR3 covers 14 residues. Germline CDR1 DFQATT, CDR2 SNEGSKA (reference sequence). CDR3 in amino acids: CGARVGLGRSEQYF. The CDR3 DNA follows: TGCGGTGCTAGAGTGGGTCTGGGTCGGAGCGAGCAGTACTTC.

Note on this clonotype: At one end, the junction sequence differs from germline, possibly due to a read error. The chain has TRBV5-1 and TRBJ1-3; tentative D call: TRBD1 (5 bases). Germline V gene data show CDR1 as SGHRS and CDR2 as YFSETQ. This CDR3 contains 14 residues. CDR3 sequence reads: CASRAGDSGNIIYF. The DNA for the CDR3 is TGCGCCAGTCGAGCGGGGGACTCTGGAAACATCATATATTTT.

The V and J genes are TRBV30 and TRBJ1-5; D is possibly TRBD1 (5 bases). The CDR3 is 15 amino acids. Per germline, CDR1 GTSNPN and CDR2 SVGIG (reference sequence). V gave up 1 base and J gave up 1 base, with 11 bases separating them. CDR3 in amino acids: CAWSASDISNQPQHF. The CDR3 coding sequence is TGTGCCTGGAGTGCTTCGGACATCAGCAATCAGCCCCAGCATTTT.

In its sample, this clonotype was seen many times. The V and J genes are TRBV20-1 and TRBJ2-1, with 8 bases fitting TRBD2. Per germline, CDR1 DFQATT and CDR2 SNEGSKA (reference sequence). CDR3 size: 10 residues. With V trimmed by 2 bases and J by 13 bases, 1 base remained unmatched. The CDR3 sequence is CSARRTSQFF. The CDR3 nucleotides read TGCAGTGCTAGACGGACTAGCCAGTTCTTC.

This clonotype was seen repeatedly, ten times or more. The V call is TRBV7-9, the J call TRBJ1-1, with D possibly matching TRBD1 (5 bases). This CDR3 is built from 15 residues. Germline values: CDR1 SEHNR, CDR2 FQNEAQ (reference sequence). Trimming removed 0 bases from V and 4 bases from J, with 12 bases in between. DNA of the CDR3: TGTGCCAGCAGCTTAGCGCGGAGCAGGGCCACTGAAGCTTTCTTT. This encodes CASSLARSRATEAFF.

This clonotype was counted many times. This chain uses TRBV20-1 with TRBJ1-4; D might be TRBD1 (6 bases). The V gene's germline CDR1 is DFQATT and CDR2 SNEGSKA (reference sequence). V was clipped by 3 bases and J by 8 bases, with 10 bases between them. The CDR3 runs to 12 residues. CDR3 DNA: TGCAGTGCTAGTTCAGGGGACGAAAAACTGTTTTTT. The encoded protein is CSASSGDEKLFF.

This clonotype showed up many times. The J gene is TRBJ2-3, the V gene TRBV5-1, with D perhaps matching TRBD2 (5 bases). Germline V gene data show CDR1 as SGHRS and CDR2 as YFSETQ. The CDR3 has 13 amino acids. V lost 4 bases and J 4 bases, leaving 10 bases between the germline ends. The CDR3 coding sequence is TGCGCCAGCAGCACTACTAGACCAGATACGCAGTATTTT. It specifies CASSTTRPDTQYF.

With regard to this clonotype: This sequence may be a read error, since a much larger clone differs from it by one base. The chain uses TRBV14 and TRBJ2-5, with D possibly called TRBD1 or TRBD2 (5 bases each). This CDR3 contains 13 residues. V was shortened by 0 bases and J by 8 bases, with 10 bases between the two germline ends. The germline gives CDR1 SGHDN, CDR2 FVKESK. The CDR3 DNA follows: TGTGCCAGCAGCCAAGATGGGGGTAGTACCCAGTACTTC. It translates to CASSQDGGSTQYF.

This clonotype was observed many times. The chain employs TRBV12-3 or TRBV12-4 and TRBJ1-2; a weak D match, TRBD1 (6 bases). Trimming took 3 bases from V and 5 from J, leaving 13 bases between them. This CDR3 spans 14 amino acids. CDR3 DNA sequence: TGTGCCAGCAGTTTGTACAGGGTAAATTATGGCTACACCTTC. Translated, it gives CASSLYRVNYGYTF.

In this sample, this clonotype turned up a few times. The genes are TRBV4-1 and TRBJ2-7; possibly TRBD2 for D (6 bases). With 8 bases removed from V and 3 bases from J, the gap between germline ends came to 8 bases. The CDR3 totals 11 residues. CDR1 is MGHRA and CDR2 is YSYEKL in the germline V gene. CDR3: CASGDFYEQYF. In DNA, the CDR3 is TGCGCCAGCGGGGACTTCTACGAGCAGTACTTC.

V is TRBV9 and J is TRBJ2-1; D unclear. Germline-derived CDR1 and CDR2 are SGDLS and YYNGEE. Trimming took 0 bases from V and 4 from J, leaving 2 bases between them. The length of the CDR3 is 12 residues. The CDR3 region has the DNA TGTGCCAGCAGCGTAGTGTACAATGAGCAGTTCTTC. Residues: CASSVVYNEQFF.

This clonotype was detected ten times or more. The V call is TRBV28, the J call TRBJ1-5; TRBD1 matches 7 bases. CDR1 is MDHEN and CDR2 is SYDVKM in the germline V gene. The CDR3 sequence is 14 residues long. After removal of 3 bases from V and 5 bases from J, the junction contained 4 bases not matched to a gene. The CDR3 loop is CASSFPGGDQPQHF. The CDR3 DNA follows: TGTGCCAGCAGTTTCCCAGGGGGGGATCAGCCCCAGCATTTT.

This clonotype showed up many times. The chain combines TRBV28 with TRBJ2-1; D gene ambiguous. The length of the CDR3 is 14 residues. The germline V and J ends were trimmed by 2 bases and 5 bases, with 10 bases remaining between them. Germline V CDR1 and CDR2: MDHEN, SYDVKM. CDR3 protein: CASSLANAHNEQFF. The CDR3 coding sequence is TGTGCCAGCAGTTTAGCGAACGCCCACAATGAGCAGTTCTTC. The whole variable domain, remainder taken from reference TRBV28 and TRBJ2-1, is DVKVTQSSRYLVKRTGEKVFLECVQDMDHENMFWYRQDPGLGLRLIYFSYDVKMKEKGDIPEGYSVSREKKERFSLILESASTNQTSMYLCASSLANAHNEQFFGPGTRLTVL.

CDR3 nucleotide sequence: TGTGCCAGCAGTAAGACAGGGTATGGCTACACCTTC. It is translated as CASSKTGYGYTF. This chain connects TRBV12-3 or TRBV12-4 to TRBJ1-2; the match to TRBD1 covers 7 bases. Trimming removed 5 bases from V and 5 bases from J; junction bases left unmatched: 2. There are 12 residues in the CDR3.

This chain uses TRBV6-1 with TRBJ2-7; D gene uncertain. The CDR3 totals 10 residues. V lost 8 bases and J lost 4, with 6 bases in between. CDR1 MNHNS and CDR2 SASEGT come from the germline V gene. This CDR3 reads CASVAYEQYF. Here the CDR3 DNA reads TGTGCCAGCGTGGCGTACGAGCAGTACTTC.

In its sample, this clonotype was seen many times. This CDR3 is CATNGGSSTDTQYF. In DNA form, the CDR3 reads TGCGCCACCAACGGAGGTAGCAGCACAGATACGCAGTATTTT. V gene TRBV5-1 combines with J gene TRBJ2-3; D perhaps matches TRBD2 (5 bases). CDR1 is SGHRS and CDR2 is YFSETQ in the germline V gene. The V end lost 9 bases, the J end lost 0 bases, and 14 bases lay between the germline ends. The CDR3 is 14 amino acids. The complete variable domain, with remaining parts taken from reference TRBV5-1 and TRBJ2-3, reads KAGVTQTPRYLIKTRGQQVTLSCSPISGHRSVSWYQQTPGQGLQFLFEYFSETQRNKGNFPGRFSGRQFSNSRSEMNVSTLELGDSALYLCATNGGSSTDTQYFGPGTRLTVL.

This clonotype was seen at least ten times. The rearrangement uses TRBV20-1 and TRBJ2-3; 8 bases line up with TRBD2. V trimming: 3 bases; J trimming: 4 bases; junction bases outside the gene matches: 12. The V gene's germline CDR1 is DFQATT and CDR2 SNEGSKA (reference sequence). This CDR3 is built from 16 residues. CDR3 sequence: CSASGGAGRSPDTQYF. In DNA, the CDR3 is TGCAGTGCTAGCGGGGGGGCAGGACGTAGCCCAGATACGCAGTATTTT.

This clonotype was observed many times. The chain carries TRBV9 and TRBJ2-1; D may be TRBD2 (6 bases). The CDR3 is made up of 16 amino acids. Germline CDR1 and CDR2: SGDLS and YYNGEE. Trimming left V 1 base short and J 2 bases short, with 13 bases between. The CDR3 bases are TGTGCCAGCAGCGTATACTCGGGCGGGGCCTACAATGAGCAGTTCTTC. It specifies CASSVYSGGAYNEQFF. Combining the CDR3 with reference TRBV9 and TRBJ2-1 gives the whole variable domain DSGVTQTPKHLITATGQRVTLRCSPRSGDLSVYWYQQSLDQGLQFLIQYYNGEERAKGNILERFSAQQFPDLHSELNLSSLELGDSALYFCASSVYSGGAYNEQFFGPGTRLTVL.